This T cell receptor beta chain came from a study of PD-1 blockade in classical Hodgkin lymphoma. Points from the study as a whole: Diversity in CD4+ TCRs, unlike that measured in CD8+ TCRs, had risen significantly by C4D1.

Each patient relapsed following autologous stem cell transplantation, and prior brentuximab vedotin exposure differed. Clones were sequenced by immunoSEQ multiplex PCR, and TCRdb holds only the in-frame ones, with some missing. Here the sample spans fewer than 70,000 clones, 88% being singletons. V lost 6 bases and J 0 bases, leaving 6 bases between the germline ends. The V gene's germline CDR1 is MDHEN and CDR2 SYDVKM. This CDR3 is built from 12 residues. For this clone: Its cognate antigen is unknown.

V is TRBV28 and J is TRBJ2-7; a weak D match, TRBD1 (5 bases). The sample was peripheral blood mononuclear cells (PBMCs), taken before the second cycle of nivolumab. This sequence was found in a human donor with classical Hodgkin lymphoma. This CDR3 reads CASRDISYEQYF. CDR3 bases: TGTGCCAGCAGGGACATCTCCTACGAGCAGTACTTC.